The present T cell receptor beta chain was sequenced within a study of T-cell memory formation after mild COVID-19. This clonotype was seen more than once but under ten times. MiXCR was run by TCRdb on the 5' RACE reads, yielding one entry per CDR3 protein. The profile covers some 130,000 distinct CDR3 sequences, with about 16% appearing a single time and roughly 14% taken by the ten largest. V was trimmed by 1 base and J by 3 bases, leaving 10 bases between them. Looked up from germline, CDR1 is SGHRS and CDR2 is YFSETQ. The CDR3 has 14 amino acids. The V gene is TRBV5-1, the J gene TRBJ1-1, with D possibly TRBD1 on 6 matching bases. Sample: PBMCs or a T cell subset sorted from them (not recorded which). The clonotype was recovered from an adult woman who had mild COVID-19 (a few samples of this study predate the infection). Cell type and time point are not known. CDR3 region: CASSLQGLHTEAFF. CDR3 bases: TGCGCCAGCAGCTTGCAGGGGCTCCACACTGAAGCTTTCTTT. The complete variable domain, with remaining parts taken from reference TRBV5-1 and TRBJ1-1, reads KAGVTQTPRYLIKTRGQQVTLSCSPISGHRSVSWYQQTPGQGLQFLFEYFSETQRNKGNFPGRFSGRQFSNSRSEMNVSTLELGDSALYLCASSLQGLHTEAFFGQGTRLTVV.